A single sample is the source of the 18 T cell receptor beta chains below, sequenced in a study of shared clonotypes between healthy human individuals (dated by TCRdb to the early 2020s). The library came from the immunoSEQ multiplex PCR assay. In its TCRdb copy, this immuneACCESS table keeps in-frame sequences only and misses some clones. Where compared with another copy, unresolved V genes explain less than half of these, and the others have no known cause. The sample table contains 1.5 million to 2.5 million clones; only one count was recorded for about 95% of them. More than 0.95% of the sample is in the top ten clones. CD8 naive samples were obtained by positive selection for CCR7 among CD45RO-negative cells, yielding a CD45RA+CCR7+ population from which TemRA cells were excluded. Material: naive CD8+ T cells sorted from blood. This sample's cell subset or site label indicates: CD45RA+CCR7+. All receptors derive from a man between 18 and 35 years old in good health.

In DNA form, the CDR3 reads TGTGCCAGCAGCCAAGAAGCGGGGAGGCTTCCTGAGCAGTTCTTC. This encodes CASSQEAGRLPEQFF. The chain links TRBV4-2 to TRBJ2-1; 7 bases are shared with TRBD2. CDR1 and CDR2 (germline): LGHNA, YNFKEQ. With 0 bases clipped from V and 9 bases from J, the junction kept 8 bases outside the gene matches. CDR3 length equals 15 residues.

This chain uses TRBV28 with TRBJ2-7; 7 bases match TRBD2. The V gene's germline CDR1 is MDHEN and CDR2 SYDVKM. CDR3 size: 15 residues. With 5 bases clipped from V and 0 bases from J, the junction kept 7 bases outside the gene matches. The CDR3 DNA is TGTGCCAGCAGTCCCACCGGGACTAACTCCTACGAGCAGTACTTC. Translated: CASSPTGTNSYEQYF.

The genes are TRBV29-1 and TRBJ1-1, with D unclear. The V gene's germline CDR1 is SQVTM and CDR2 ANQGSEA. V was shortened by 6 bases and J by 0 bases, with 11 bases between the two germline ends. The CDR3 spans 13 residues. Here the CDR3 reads CSVHVPLNTEAFF. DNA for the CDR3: TGCAGCGTCCATGTTCCTCTGAACACTGAAGCTTTCTTT. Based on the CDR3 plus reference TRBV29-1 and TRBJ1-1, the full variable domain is SAVISQKPSRDICQRGTSLTIQCQVDSQVTMMFWYRQQPGQSLTLIATANQGSEATYESGFVIDKFPISRPNLTFSTLTVSNMSPEDSSIYLCSVHVPLNTEAFFGQGTRLTVV.

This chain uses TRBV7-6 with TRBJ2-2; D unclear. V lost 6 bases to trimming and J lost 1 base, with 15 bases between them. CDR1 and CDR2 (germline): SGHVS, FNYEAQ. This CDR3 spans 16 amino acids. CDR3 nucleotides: TGTGCCAGCAGTCAGGTGGTACACGAGAACACCGGGGAGCTGTTTTTT. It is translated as CASSQVVHENTGELFF.

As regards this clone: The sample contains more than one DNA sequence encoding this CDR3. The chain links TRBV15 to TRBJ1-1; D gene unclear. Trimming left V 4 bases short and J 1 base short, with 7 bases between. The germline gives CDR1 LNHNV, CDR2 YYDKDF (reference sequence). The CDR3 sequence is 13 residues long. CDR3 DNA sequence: TGTGCCACCAGCAAAATTGGGAACACTGAAGCTTTCTTT. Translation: CATSKIGNTEAFF.

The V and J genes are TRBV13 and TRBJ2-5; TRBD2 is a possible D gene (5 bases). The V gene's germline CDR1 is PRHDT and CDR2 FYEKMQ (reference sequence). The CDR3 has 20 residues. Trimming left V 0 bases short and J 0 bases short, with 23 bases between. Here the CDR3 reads CASSLGLASRRVRDQETQYF. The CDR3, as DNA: TGTGCCAGCAGCTTAGGCCTCGCCTCCCGTAGAGTGCGGGACCAAGAGACCCAGTACTTC.

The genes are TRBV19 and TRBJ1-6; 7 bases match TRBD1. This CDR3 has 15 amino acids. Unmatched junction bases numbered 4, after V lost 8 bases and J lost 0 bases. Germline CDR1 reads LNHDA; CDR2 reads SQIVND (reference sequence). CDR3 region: CASLDRSSYNSPLHF. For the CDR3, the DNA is TGTGCCAGTCTGGACAGGAGCTCCTATAATTCACCCCTCCACTTT.

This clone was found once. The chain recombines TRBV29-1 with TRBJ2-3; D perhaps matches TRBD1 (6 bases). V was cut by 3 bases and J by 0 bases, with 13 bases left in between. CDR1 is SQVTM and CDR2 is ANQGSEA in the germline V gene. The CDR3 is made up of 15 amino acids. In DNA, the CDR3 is TGCAGCGTTGAGGATTGGGGGCAAAGCACAGATACGCAGTATTTT. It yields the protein CSVEDWGQSTDTQYF.

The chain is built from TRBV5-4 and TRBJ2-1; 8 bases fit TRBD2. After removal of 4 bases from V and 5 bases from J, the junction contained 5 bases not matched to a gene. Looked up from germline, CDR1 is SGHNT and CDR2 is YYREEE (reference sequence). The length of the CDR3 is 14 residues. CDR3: CASSVLAEDNEQFF. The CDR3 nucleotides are TGTGCCAGCAGCGTACTAGCGGAGGACAATGAGCAGTTCTTC.

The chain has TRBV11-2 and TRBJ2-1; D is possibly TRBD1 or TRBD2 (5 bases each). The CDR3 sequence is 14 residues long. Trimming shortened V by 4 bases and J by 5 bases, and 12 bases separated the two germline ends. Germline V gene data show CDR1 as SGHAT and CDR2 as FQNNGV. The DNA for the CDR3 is TGTGCCAGCAGCTGGGACGGGAACGACAATGAGCAGTTCTTC. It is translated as CASSWDGNDNEQFF.

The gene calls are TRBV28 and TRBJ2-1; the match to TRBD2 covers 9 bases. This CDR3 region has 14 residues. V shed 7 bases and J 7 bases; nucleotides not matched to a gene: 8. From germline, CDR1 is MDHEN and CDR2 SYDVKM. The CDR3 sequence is CASIVAGESNEQFF. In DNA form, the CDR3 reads TGTGCCAGCATTGTAGCGGGAGAATCAAATGAGCAGTTCTTC.

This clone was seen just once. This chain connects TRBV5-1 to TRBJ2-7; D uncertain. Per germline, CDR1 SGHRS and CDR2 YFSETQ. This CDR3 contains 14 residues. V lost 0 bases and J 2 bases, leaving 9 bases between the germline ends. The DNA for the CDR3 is TGCGCCAGCAGCTTGGCAGTCGGAGCCTACGAGCAGTACTTC. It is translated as CASSLAVGAYEQYF.

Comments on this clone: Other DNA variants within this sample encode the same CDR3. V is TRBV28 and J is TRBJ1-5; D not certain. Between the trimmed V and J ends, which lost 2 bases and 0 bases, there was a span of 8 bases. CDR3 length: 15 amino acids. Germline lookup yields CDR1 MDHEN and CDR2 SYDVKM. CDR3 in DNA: TGTGCCAGCAGTTTAGGGGATTATAGCAATCAGCCCCAGCATTTT. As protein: CASSLGDYSNQPQHF.

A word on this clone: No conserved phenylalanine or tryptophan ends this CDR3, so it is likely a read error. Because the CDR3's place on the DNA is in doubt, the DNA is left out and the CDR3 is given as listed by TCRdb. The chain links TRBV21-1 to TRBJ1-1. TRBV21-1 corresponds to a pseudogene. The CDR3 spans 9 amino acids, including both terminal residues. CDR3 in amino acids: CASSKGLGT.

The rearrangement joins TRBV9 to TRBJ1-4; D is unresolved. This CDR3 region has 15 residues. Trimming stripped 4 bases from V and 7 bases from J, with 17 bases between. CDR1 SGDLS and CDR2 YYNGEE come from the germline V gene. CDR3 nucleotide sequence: TGTGCCAGCAGCCCAGAGGGTTTACCCATTGAAAAACTGTTTTTT. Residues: CASSPEGLPIEKLFF. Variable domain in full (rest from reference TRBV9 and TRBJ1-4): DSGVTQTPKHLITATGQRVTLRCSPRSGDLSVYWYQQSLDQGLQFLIQYYNGEERAKGNILERFSAQQFPDLHSELNLSSLELGDSALYFCASSPEGLPIEKLFFGSGTQLSVL.

CDR3 sequence reads: CASSSGTSYEQYF. The CDR3 nucleotides are TGTGCCAGCAGCAGCGGGACCTCCTACGAGCAGTACTTC. V usage is TRBV9 and J usage is TRBJ2-7; TRBD2 aligns across 7 bases. Germline V gene lookup returns CDR1 SGDLS and CDR2 YYNGEE. The trim removed 4 bases at V and 0 bases at J, leaving 1 base unmatched. The CDR3 totals 13 residues.

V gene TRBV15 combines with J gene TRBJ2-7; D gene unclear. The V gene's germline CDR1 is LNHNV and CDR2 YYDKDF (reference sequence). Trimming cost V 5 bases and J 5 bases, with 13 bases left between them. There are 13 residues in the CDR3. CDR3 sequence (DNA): TGTGCCACCAGCGGCACCACCTTTCACGAGCAGTACTTC. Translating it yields CATSGTTFHEQYF.

CDR3 amino acids: CASSWDSVATNEKLFF. Written as DNA, the CDR3 is TGCGCCAGCAGCTGGGACAGCGTTGCAACTAATGAAAAACTGTTTTTT. The chain joins TRBV5-1 to TRBJ1-4; 7 positions agree with TRBD1. Germline assignment: CDR1 SGHRS and CDR2 YFSETQ. The V segment lost 3 bases and the J segment 0 bases; nucleotides outside the gene matches: 5. This CDR3 has 16 amino acids.